What follows is one TCR beta chain and its context. Antigen specificity is unknown. The sample belongs to a study of cytomegalovirus exposure and HLA in healthy donors. Study outcomes and limitations: Analysis was carried out at a later point, and it linked a missense DCLRE1C variant to TCR beta V- and J-gene trimming. Among the most significant clusters, several appeared linked to common viral pathogens in a later analysis. While the bulk of TCR sequences proved rare, some public TCRs turned up in many donors.

60 Vbeta and 13 Jbeta primers were used in PCR. The protocol was immunoSEQ multiplex PCR, while the TCRdb copy is restricted to in-frame clones and leaves out a portion. The data hold fewer than 200,000 clones, with roughly three quarters observed a single time. Each of the donors was a healthy bone marrow donor. The CDR3 is 15 amino acids. Per germline, CDR1 KGHSH and CDR2 LQKENI. V was trimmed by 2 bases and J by 4 bases, leaving 14 bases between them. This chain connects TRBV18 to TRBJ2-5; possibly TRBD1 for D (6 bases). The sequence came from a man in his sixties in good health and CMV-seronegative. Sequenced: PBMCs. CDR3 sequence (DNA): TGTGCCAGCTCACCAAGTCACAGGGTGGCAGAGACCCAGTACTTC. This codes for CASSPSHRVAETQYF.